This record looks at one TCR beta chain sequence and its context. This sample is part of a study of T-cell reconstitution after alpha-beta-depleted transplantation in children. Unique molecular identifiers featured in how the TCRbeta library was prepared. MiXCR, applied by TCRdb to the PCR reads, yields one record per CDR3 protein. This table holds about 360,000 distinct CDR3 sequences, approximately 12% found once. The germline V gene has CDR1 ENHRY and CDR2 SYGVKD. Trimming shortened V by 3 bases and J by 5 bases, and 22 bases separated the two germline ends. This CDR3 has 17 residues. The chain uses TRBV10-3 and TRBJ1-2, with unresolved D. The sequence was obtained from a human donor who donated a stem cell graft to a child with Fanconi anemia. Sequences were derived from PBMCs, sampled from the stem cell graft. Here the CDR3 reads CAISDLPSPAVEYGYTF. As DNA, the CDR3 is TGTGCCATCAGTGACCTTCCTTCCCCGGCCGTGGAGTATGGCTACACCTTC.